This T cell receptor beta chain originates from a study of blood T cell repertoires in COVID-19. Study-level information: The United States, Italy and Spain provided the acute and convalescent COVID-19 samples. T cells, B-cell-depleted T cells, or PBMCs supplied cDNA or gDNA.

CDR3 length: 15 amino acids. Germline V gene sequence: CDR1 LNHDA, CDR2 SQIVND (reference sequence). A remark on this clone: At one end the junction does not follow the germline gene, possibly because of a read error.

Original analysis: Nucleated cell number was recorded as an estimate derived from reference gene primer amplification. Libraries were prepared by immunoSEQ multiplex PCR; TCRdb keeps only in-frame clonotypes and omits some of them. For V, J and clone size, that table is used; D and trimming come from the DNA. The data hold roughly 250,000 clones, with 81% observed a single time. The source of this sequence is an older woman with active or convalescent COVID-19. The specimen was peripheral blood. The genes are TRBV19 and TRBJ2-7; D possibly corresponds to TRBD2 (5 bases). The CDR3 is CASSITRGLSYGQYF. For the CDR3, the DNA is TGTGCCAGTAGTATAACCCGGGGTCTCTCCTACGGGCAGTACTTC.